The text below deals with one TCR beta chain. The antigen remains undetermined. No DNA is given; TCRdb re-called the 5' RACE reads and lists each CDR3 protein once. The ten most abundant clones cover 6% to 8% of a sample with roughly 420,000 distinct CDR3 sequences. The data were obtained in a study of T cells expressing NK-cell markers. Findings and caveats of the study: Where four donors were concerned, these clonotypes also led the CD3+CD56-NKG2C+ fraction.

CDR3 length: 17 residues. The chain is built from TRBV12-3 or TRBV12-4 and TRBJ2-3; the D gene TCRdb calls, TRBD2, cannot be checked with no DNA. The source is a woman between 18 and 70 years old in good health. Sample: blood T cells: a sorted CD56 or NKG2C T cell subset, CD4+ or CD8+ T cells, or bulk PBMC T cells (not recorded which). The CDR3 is CASSLEGLADRWDTQYF.